The following is a T cell receptor beta chain sequence with its context. Its target is not known. Sequencing was performed with immunoSEQ multiplex PCR; in TCRdb, only in-frame clones are kept and a portion is missing. The data show approximately 46,000 clones, with around a third seen just once and 2.9% held by the top ten. This sample stems from a study of tumour-infiltrating T cells in Burkitt lymphoma. Study information: The Burkitt lymphoma cohort spanned all epidemiological subtypes. Overall and progression-free survival were predicted by productive clonality.

V was clipped by 0 bases and J by 7 bases, with 13 bases between them. The CDR3 has 15 amino acids. Germline lookup yields CDR1 SGHNT and CDR2 YYREEE (reference sequence). General study results and limits: Public clonotypes, several, appeared across numerous Burkitt lymphoma patients.

This chain connects TRBV5-4 to TRBJ2-2; D is perhaps TRBD2 (6 bases). The clonotype comes from a human donor with Burkitt lymphoma. Source material: tumor tissue. The CDR3 spells CASSLGSRGGGELFF. The CDR3 DNA sequence: TGTGCCAGCAGCTTGGGTTCGCGGGGCGGCGGGGAGCTGTTTTTT. The full variable domain, with the rest looked up from reference TRBV5-4 and TRBJ2-2, is ETGVTQSPTHLIKTRGQQVTLRCSSQSGHNTVSWYQQALGQGPQFIFQYYREEENGRGNFPPRFSGLQFPNYSSELNVNALELDDSALYLCASSLGSRGGGELFFGEGSRLTVL.